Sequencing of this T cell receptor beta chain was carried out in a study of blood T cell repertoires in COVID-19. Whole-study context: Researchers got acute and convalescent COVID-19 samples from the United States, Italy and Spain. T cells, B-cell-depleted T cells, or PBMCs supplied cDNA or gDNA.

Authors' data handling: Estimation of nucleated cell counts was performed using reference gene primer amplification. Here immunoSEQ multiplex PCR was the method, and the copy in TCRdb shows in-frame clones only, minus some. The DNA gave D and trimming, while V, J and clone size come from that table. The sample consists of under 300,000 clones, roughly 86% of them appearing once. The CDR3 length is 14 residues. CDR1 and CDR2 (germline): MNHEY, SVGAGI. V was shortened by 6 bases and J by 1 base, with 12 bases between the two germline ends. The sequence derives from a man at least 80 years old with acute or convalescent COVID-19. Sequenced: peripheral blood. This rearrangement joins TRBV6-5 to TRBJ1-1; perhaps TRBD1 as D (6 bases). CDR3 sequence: CASRYGTPNTEAFF. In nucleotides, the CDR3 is TGTGCCAGCAGGTACGGGACACCGAACACTGAAGCTTTCTTT.